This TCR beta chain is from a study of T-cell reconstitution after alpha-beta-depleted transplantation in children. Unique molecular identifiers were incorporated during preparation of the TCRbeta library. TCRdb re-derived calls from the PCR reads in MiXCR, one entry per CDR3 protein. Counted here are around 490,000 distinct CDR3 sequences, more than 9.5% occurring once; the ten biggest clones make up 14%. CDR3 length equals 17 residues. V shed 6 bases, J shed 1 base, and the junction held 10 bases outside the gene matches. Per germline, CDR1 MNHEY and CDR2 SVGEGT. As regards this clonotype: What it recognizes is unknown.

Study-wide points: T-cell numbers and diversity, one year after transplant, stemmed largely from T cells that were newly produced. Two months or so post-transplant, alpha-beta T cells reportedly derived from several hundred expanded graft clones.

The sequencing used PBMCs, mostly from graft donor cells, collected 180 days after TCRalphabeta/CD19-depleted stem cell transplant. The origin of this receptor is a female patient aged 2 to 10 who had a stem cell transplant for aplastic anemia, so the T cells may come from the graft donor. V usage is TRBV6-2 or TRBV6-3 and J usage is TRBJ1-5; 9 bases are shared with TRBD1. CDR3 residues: CASSPPNRGPSNQPQHF. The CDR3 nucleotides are TGTGCCAGCAGCCCTCCGAACAGGGGGCCCAGCAATCAGCCCCAGCATTTT.